These 19 T cell receptor beta chains came from one sample sequenced in a study of blood T cell repertoires in COVID-19. TCRdb's copy holds only in-frame clones and misses some; the assay was immunoSEQ multiplex PCR. Among about 230,000 clones listed, about 90% were seen once. Input material: PBMCs or T cells enriched from blood (not recorded which). These receptors originate from a woman in her twenties or thirties with acute COVID-19.

The chain links TRBV7-9 to TRBJ1-3; D call uncertain. Per germline, CDR1 SEHNR and CDR2 FQNEAQ (reference sequence). V was clipped by 5 bases and J by 0 bases, with 11 bases between them. The CDR3 length is 15 residues. The CDR3 nucleotides read TGTGCCAGCAGCCCCCTGCTTAGCTCTGGAAACACCATATATTTT. Translated: CASSPLLSSGNTIYF.

V is TRBV19 and J is TRBJ1-4; D gene ambiguous. V lost 6 bases to trimming and J lost 3 bases, with 11 bases between them. CDR1 and CDR2 (germline): LNHDA, SQIVND (reference sequence). The CDR3 is 14 amino acids. For the CDR3, the DNA is TGTGCCAGTAGCACGGGAGCGGCTAATGAAAAACTGTTTTTT. This encodes CASSTGAANEKLFF. Based on the CDR3 plus reference TRBV19 and TRBJ1-4, the full variable domain is DGGITQSPKYLFRKEGQNVTLSCEQNLNHDAMYWYRQDPGQGLRLIYYSQIVNDFQKGDIAEGYSVSREKKESFPLTVTSAQKNPTAFYLCASSTGAANEKLFFGSGTQLSVL.

The chain employs TRBV28 and TRBJ2-3; tentative D call: TRBD1 (6 bases). Trimming left V 2 bases short and J 1 base short, with 7 bases between. The germline gives CDR1 MDHEN, CDR2 SYDVKM. This CDR3 has 14 amino acids. The CDR3 nucleotides are TGTGCCAGCAGTTTAGGACAGCGCACAGATACGCAGTATTTT. It encodes CASSLGQRTDTQYF.

The chain joins TRBV5-1 to TRBJ1-5; D may be TRBD1 (6 bases). CDR3 length: 16 residues. CDR1 SGHRS and CDR2 YFSETQ come from the germline V gene. The V and J ends lost 0 bases and 7 bases respectively, with 17 bases between them. The CDR3 loop is CASSLDGTQGGQPQHF. DNA of the CDR3: TGCGCCAGCAGCTTGGATGGGACACAGGGCGGGCAGCCCCAGCATTTT.

J is TRBJ1-2 and V is TRBV9, with 9 bases fitting TRBD1. Germline CDR1 SGDLS, CDR2 YYNGEE. CDR3 length equals 16 residues. After removal of 3 bases from V and 8 bases from J, the junction contained 14 bases not matched to a gene. The CDR3 sequence is CASSALPGTGSRGYTF. In DNA form, the CDR3 reads TGTGCCAGCAGCGCCCTACCCGGGACAGGGTCTCGCGGCTACACCTTC.

V gene TRBV19 combines with J gene TRBJ1-3; D gene uncertain. V lost 4 bases and J lost 0, with 7 bases in between. Germline-derived CDR1 and CDR2 are LNHDA and SQIVND (reference sequence). The CDR3 covers 14 residues. The CDR3 is CASSRYGSGNTIYF. CDR3 DNA: TGTGCCAGTAGTAGATACGGCTCTGGAAACACCATATATTTT.

This clone was picked up one time. V gene TRBV20-1 combines with J gene TRBJ1-1, with D uncertain. V was cut by 1 base and J by 6 bases, with 6 bases left in between. Germline loops: CDR1 DFQATT, CDR2 SNEGSKA (reference sequence). This CDR3 comprises 11 residues. The CDR3: CSARGGPEAFF. CDR3 nucleotide sequence: TGCAGTGCTAGAGGAGGGCCTGAAGCTTTCTTT.

In DNA, the CDR3 is TGTGCCAGCAGTCCCGGGACAGGGGCTTTCAGAGGAGATTCACCCCTCCACTTT. Amino acids: CASSPGTGAFRGDSPLHF. V usage is TRBV28 and J usage is TRBJ1-6, with 10 bases identical to TRBD1. J gave up 8 bases and V 5 bases, and 15 bases lay outside the gene matches. Germline values: CDR1 MDHEN, CDR2 SYDVKM. The CDR3 has 18 residues. Drawing the rest from reference TRBV28 and TRBJ1-6, the complete variable domain is DVKVTQSSRYLVKRTGEKVFLECVQDMDHENMFWYRQDPGLGLRLIYFSYDVKMKEKGDIPEGYSVSREKKERFSLILESASTNQTSMYLCASSPGTGAFRGDSPLHFGNGTRLTVT.

V is TRBV7-6 and J is TRBJ1-1; a possible D gene is TRBD1 (5 bases). Trimming removed 1 base at V and 4 bases at J, with 13 bases between. The germline V gene has CDR1 SGHVS and CDR2 FNYEAQ. This CDR3 contains 15 residues. The CDR3 region has the DNA TGTGCCAGCAGCTTAGTCAGCGGGGGGGGCACTGAAGCTTTCTTT. The encoded protein is CASSLVSGGGTEAFF.

This clone turned up a few times. The CDR3 DNA reads TGTGCCAGCAGCCGGGAGCGGGACAGGGGGTTCCTGTACGAGCAGTACTTC. The encoded protein is CASSRERDRGFLYEQYF. The chain links TRBV7-9 to TRBJ2-7, with 11 nucleotides matching TRBD1. The ends lost 5 bases at V and 4 bases at J; junction bases unmatched: 13. The CDR3 consists of 17 residues. The germline gives CDR1 SEHNR, CDR2 FQNEAQ (reference sequence).

V and J are TRBV5-5 and TRBJ2-7; 9 nucleotides line up with TRBD1. Germline V CDR1 and CDR2: SGHKS, YYEKEE (reference sequence). V lost 6 bases to trimming and J lost 6 bases; unmatched junction nucleotides: 10. This CDR3 spans 14 amino acids. CDR3 in amino acids: CASTGGTGWAEQYF. The CDR3 bases are TGTGCCAGCACCGGTGGGACAGGGTGGGCCGAGCAGTACTTC.

V usage is TRBV30 and J usage is TRBJ1-4; 11 bases agree with TRBD1. The germline CDR1 and CDR2 sequences are GTSNPN and SVGIG (reference sequence). The CDR3 has 16 amino acids. Trimming cost V 3 bases and J 8 bases; bases outside gene matches: 11. CDR3 DNA: TGTGCCTGGAGACGCTCGGGGACAGGGGGAAACGAAAAACTGTTTTTT. Translation: CAWRRSGTGGNEKLFF.

V and J are TRBV7-9 and TRBJ2-1; maybe TRBD2 (6 bases). This CDR3 is built from 16 residues. CDR1 and CDR2 from the germline V gene are SEHNR and FQNEAQ (reference sequence). V lost 1 base, J lost 7 bases, and 17 bases lay in between. CDR3 in amino acids: CASSLVEAGSGNEQFF. The CDR3 bases are TGTGCCAGCAGCTTAGTAGAGGCGGGGTCGGGGAATGAGCAGTTCTTC.

Here the CDR3 DNA reads TGTGCCAGCAGCCAAACGACAGGGAAGACCCAGTACTTC. Its translation: CASSQTTGKTQYF. This rearrangement joins TRBV14 to TRBJ2-5; 7 bases match TRBD1. The CDR3 length is 13 residues. V lost 2 bases to trimming and J lost 6 bases; unmatched junction nucleotides: 3. Germline V gene data show CDR1 as SGHDN and CDR2 as FVKESK.

The rearrangement joins TRBV5-1 to TRBJ2-5; 10 positions agree with TRBD1. Germline trimming cut 2 bases from V and 5 bases from J; bases unmatched to any gene: 9. Germline loops: CDR1 SGHRS, CDR2 YFSETQ. The CDR3 loop spans 16 amino acids. The CDR3 loop reads CASSFDLGQGYETQYF. CDR3 nucleotide sequence: TGCGCCAGCAGCTTTGATCTGGGACAGGGGTACGAGACCCAGTACTTC.

The gene calls are TRBV5-1 and TRBJ2-7, with TRBD2 matching over 8 bases. The trim removed 4 bases at V and 0 bases at J, leaving 15 bases unmatched. Germline V gives CDR1 SGHRS, CDR2 YFSETQ. The CDR3 covers 18 residues. The CDR3 sequence is CASSAGVGSGAYSYEQYF. The CDR3 DNA is TGCGCCAGCAGCGCCGGGGTGGGTAGCGGGGCGTACTCCTACGAGCAGTACTTC.

The rearrangement links TRBV29-1 to TRBJ2-7; maybe TRBD1 (6 bases). The germline V and J ends were trimmed by 3 bases and 2 bases, with 11 bases remaining between them. Germline-derived CDR1 and CDR2 are SQVTM and ANQGSEA. CDR3 size: 13 residues. CDR3 nucleotides: TGCAGCGTTGATCTCACAGGGACCTACGAGCAGTACTTC. It codes for CSVDLTGTYEQYF.

This rearrangement joins TRBV6-2 or TRBV6-3 to TRBJ1-6; 8 bases agree with TRBD1. CDR1 MNHEY and CDR2 SVGEGT come from the germline V gene. The J segment lost 7 bases and the V segment lost 6 bases, leaving 14 bases of the junction unmatched. The CDR3 contains 17 residues. This CDR3 reads CASSPILRQGRNSPLHF. CDR3 coding DNA: TGTGCCAGCAGCCCAATCCTCAGACAGGGGCGGAATTCACCCCTCCACTTT.

About this clone itself: Additional DNA sequences in this sample encode the identical CDR3. The chain is built from TRBV18 and TRBJ2-2; no firm D call. This CDR3 is built from 15 residues. V dropped 0 bases and J dropped 3 bases, with 8 bases sitting between them. Germline loops: CDR1 KGHSH, CDR2 LQKENI. DNA of the CDR3: TGTGCCAGCTCACCACCGGCAGGTTACACCGGGGAGCTGTTTTTT. This gives the protein CASSPPAGYTGELFF.